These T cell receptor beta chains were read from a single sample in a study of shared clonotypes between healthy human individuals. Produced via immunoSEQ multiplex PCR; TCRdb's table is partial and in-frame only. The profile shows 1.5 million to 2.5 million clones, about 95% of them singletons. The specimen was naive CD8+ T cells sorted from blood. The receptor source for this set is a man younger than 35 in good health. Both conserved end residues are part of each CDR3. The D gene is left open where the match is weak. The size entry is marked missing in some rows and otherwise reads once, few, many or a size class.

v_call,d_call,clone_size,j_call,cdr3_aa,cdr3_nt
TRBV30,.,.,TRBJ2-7,CACGTGYEQYF,TGTGCCTGTGGAACGGGCTACGAGCAGTACTTC
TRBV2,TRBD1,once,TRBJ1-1,CASSEPRDRDTEAFF,TGTGCCAGCAGTGAACCCCGGGACAGGGACACTGAAGCTTTCTTT
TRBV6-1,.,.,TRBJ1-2,CASRESVGGGGGYTF,TGTGCCAGCAGAGAGTCGGTTGGTGGTGGCGGAGGCTACACCTTC
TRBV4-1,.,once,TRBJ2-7,CASSQGGQAGAYEQYF,TGCGCCAGCAGCCAAGGCGGACAAGCGGGCGCCTACGAGCAGTACTTC
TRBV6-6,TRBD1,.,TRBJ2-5,CASSYSGDRAFETQYF,TGTGCCAGCAGTTACTCGGGGGACAGGGCCTTCGAGACCCAGTACTTC
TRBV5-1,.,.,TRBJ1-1,CASSATGPTEAFF,TGCGCCAGCAGCGCTACAGGACCCACTGAAGCTTTCTTT
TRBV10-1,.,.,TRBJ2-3,CASSDQSLGDTQYF,TGCGCCAGCAGTGATCAGTCCCTGGGAGATACGCAGTATTTT
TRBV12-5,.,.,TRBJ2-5,CASGSRAETQYF,TGTGCTAGTGGTTCGAGAGCGGAGACCCAGTACTTC
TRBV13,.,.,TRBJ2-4,CASSLEGAKNIQYF,TGTGCCAGCAGCCTAGAGGGGGCCAAAAACATTCAGTACTTC
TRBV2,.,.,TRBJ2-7,CASSNRGGYEQYF,TGTGCCAGCAGCAACAGGGGAGGCTACGAGCAGTACTTC
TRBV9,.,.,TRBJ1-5,CASSAQMGPQHF,TGTGCCAGCAGCGCCCAGATGGGGCCCCAGCATTTT
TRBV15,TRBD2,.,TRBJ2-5,CATSRVGLGEETQYF,TGTGCCACCAGCAGAGTGGGACTAGGCGAAGAGACCCAGTACTTC